The 20 T cell receptor beta chains reported below all come from one sample, sequenced in a study of CD8+CD57+ T cells in acquired aplastic anemia. Patients sequenced had flow cytometry evidence of CD8+CD57+ cell expansion. Genomic DNA constituted the template upon which TCR beta VDJ and CDR3 profiling was performed. From the reads, TCRdb called clonotypes with MiXCR, one entry per CDR3 protein. The table includes about 160,000 distinct CDR3 sequences, roughly 48% detected once. The sample was sorted CD4+, CD8+, or CD8+CD57+ T cells (not recorded which) from PBMCs. These receptors came from a human donor with aplastic anemia.

This clonotype has ten or more counts. V is TRBV27 and J is TRBJ2-7; D remains ambiguous. The CDR3 has 14 residues. Germline-derived CDR1 and CDR2 are MNHEY and SMNVEV (reference sequence). V lost 5 bases, J lost 2 bases, and 13 bases lay in between. The CDR3 DNA sequence: TGTGCCAGCAGTCCTCGGGCCTCTCCCTACGAGCAGTACTTC. Encoded protein: CASSPRASPYEQYF.

The J gene is TRBJ2-2, the V gene TRBV19; 13 bases agree with TRBD2. In germline, CDR1 is LNHDA, CDR2 SQIVND (reference sequence). The ends lost 6 bases at V and 6 bases at J; junction bases unmatched: 4. The CDR3 runs to 15 residues. CDR3 sequence: CASRSGTSGAGELFF. The CDR3 bases are TGTGCCAGTAGGTCCGGGACTAGCGGGGCCGGGGAGCTGTTTTTT.

The chain combines TRBV12-3 or TRBV12-4 with TRBJ2-7; D not certain. The CDR3 spans 11 residues. Trimming took 4 bases from V and 5 from J, leaving 6 bases between them. The CDR3 loop reads CASSSIHEQYF. CDR3 bases: TGTGCCAGCAGTTCCATCCACGAGCAGTACTTC.

The sample holds many counts of this clonotype. The rearrangement joins TRBV6-1 to TRBJ2-7; D call uncertain. Germline assignment: CDR1 MNHNS and CDR2 SASEGT. The V and J ends lost 6 bases and 1 base respectively, with 7 bases between them. The length of the CDR3 is 12 residues. CDR3 coding DNA: TGTGCCAGCAGGCTTGGGTCCTACGAGCAGTACTTC. Encoded protein: CASRLGSYEQYF.

V gene TRBV12-3 or TRBV12-4 combines with J gene TRBJ1-6; D is unclear. This CDR3 region has 13 residues. V was pared by 8 bases and J by 6 bases, with 11 bases between. The CDR3 loop is CASLRAANSPLHF. DNA for the CDR3: TGTGCCAGCCTCCGGGCCGCTAATTCACCCCTCCACTTT.

This clonotype showed up just a few times. This may arise from a read error, as a much more abundant clone is one base away. This sequence joins TRBV19 and TRBJ2-1, with 11 bases lining up with TRBD2. The germline V gene has CDR1 LNHDA and CDR2 SQIVND (reference sequence). This CDR3 spans 16 amino acids. Here the CDR3 reads CASRVTSGITYNKQFF. The CDR3, as DNA: TGTGCCAGTAGGGTGACTAGCGGGATTACCTACAATAAGCAGTTCTTC.

Details on this clonotype: The conserved phenylalanine or tryptophan is not found at the CDR3 terminus, so this likely reflects a read error. The chain recombines TRBV7-8 with TRBJ2-5; D ambiguous. The CDR3 consists of 12 residues. Germline V gives CDR1 SGHVS, CDR2 FQNEAQ. Trimming removed 0 bases at V and 5 bases at J, with 4 bases between. As DNA, the CDR3 is TGTGCCAGCAGCTTAGCGGGGGAGACCCAGTACCTC. Translated, it gives CASSLAGETQYL.

This clonotype has ten or more counts. The J gene is TRBJ2-7, the V gene TRBV10-3; D might be TRBD2 (6 bases). This CDR3 comprises 12 residues. Trimming took off 2 bases at V and 6 bases at J, with 8 bases between the two ends. CDR1 and CDR2 (germline): ENHRY, SYGVKD. The CDR3 region has the DNA TGTGCCATCAGTGAGGGGGGACTCGAGCAGTACTTC. Its translation is CAISEGGLEQYF.

As to this clonotype: The junction shows a germline mismatch at one end, possibly a read error. The chain links TRBV29-1 to TRBJ2-1; 7 bases are shared with TRBD2. This CDR3 comprises 15 residues. The V gene's germline CDR1 is SQVTM and CDR2 ANQGSEA. The CDR3 sequence: CSVESSGTPYNEHFF. The DNA for the CDR3 is TGCAGCGTTGAGTCAAGCGGGACCCCCTACAATGAGCATTTCTTC.

The CDR3 sequence: CASSSPRGNEQFF. The CDR3 DNA reads as TGTGCCAGCAGCTCCCCCAGGGGCAATGAGCAGTTCTTC. This chain links TRBV7-9 with TRBJ2-1, with TRBD1 as a possible D gene (6 bases). The CDR3 is made up of 13 amino acids. Trimming pared 4 bases from V and 6 bases from J, leaving 10 bases between. The germline V gene has CDR1 SEHNR and CDR2 FQNEAQ (reference sequence).

The chain carries TRBV20-1 and TRBJ1-1; a weak D match, TRBD1 (5 bases). CDR1 is DFQATT and CDR2 is SNEGSKA in the germline V gene (reference sequence). Trimming removed 6 bases from V and 6 bases from J, with 11 bases in between. The CDR3 has 11 amino acids. CDR3 region: CSARWGAEAFF. CDR3 DNA sequence: TGCAGTGCCAGATGGGGGGCTGAAGCTTTCTTT.

In regard to this clonotype: A much bigger clone sits one base away, suggesting this may be a read error. The V and J genes are TRBV5-5 and TRBJ2-7; tentatively, D is TRBD1 (6 bases). CDR3 length: 14 amino acids. Trimming pared 2 bases from V and 5 bases from J, leaving 14 bases between. From germline, CDR1 is SGHKS and CDR2 YYEKEE (reference sequence). CDR3 protein: CASSLGGLLHEQYF. In DNA form, the CDR3 reads TGTGCCAGCAGCTTAGGGGGATTACTCCACGAGCAGTACTTC. Supplemented by reference TRBV5-5 and TRBJ2-7, the full variable domain reads DAGVTQSPTHLIKTRGQQVTLRCSPISGHKSVSWYQQVLGQGPQFIFQYYEKEERGRGNFPDRFSARQFPNYSSELNVNALLLGDSALYLCASSLGGLLHEQYFGPGTRLTVT.

This clonotype was seen a single time. A single base separates this from a much larger clone, so it may be a read error. The chain joins TRBV4-1 to TRBJ1-2, with a possible D match to TRBD1 (5 bases). This CDR3 has 15 amino acids. Trimming shortened V by 3 bases and J by 4 bases, and 15 bases separated the two germline ends. Germline loops: CDR1 MGHRA, CDR2 YSYEKL. The CDR3 DNA sequence: TGCGCCAGCAGCCATGTTCCAGGGCCCTTCTATGGCTACACCTTC. This sequence encodes CASSHVPGPFYGYTF.

This clonotype was counted many times. CDR3 residues: CASSQDRDRNQPQHF. As DNA, the CDR3 is TGTGCCAGCAGCCAAGACAGGGACCGAAATCAGCCCCAGCATTTT. This chain links TRBV2 with TRBJ1-5; 7 bases are a match to TRBD1. This CDR3 region has 15 residues. Trimming at V came to 6 bases and at J to 4 bases, leaving 9 bases not matched to a gene. Germline values: CDR1 SNHLY, CDR2 FYNNEI. Combining the CDR3 with reference TRBV2 and TRBJ1-5 gives the whole variable domain EPEVTQTPSHQVTQMGQEVILRCVPISNHLYFYWYRQILGQKVEFLVSFYNNEISEKSEIFDDQFSVERPDGSNFTLKIRSTKLEDSAMYFCASSQDRDRNQPQHFGDGTRLSIL.

This clonotype appeared many times. The chain carries TRBV29-1 and TRBJ2-7; D unclear. The germline CDR1 and CDR2 sequences are SQVTM and ANQGSEA. This CDR3 comprises 15 residues. V was cut by 0 bases and J by 2 bases, with 14 bases left in between. The CDR3 spells CSVEDEKGAAYEQYF. The DNA for the CDR3 is TGCAGCGTTGAAGATGAAAAGGGCGCAGCCTACGAGCAGTACTTC.

V and J are TRBV7-9 and TRBJ2-1; the D is unclear. This CDR3 has 12 amino acids. Trimming took off 6 bases at V and 6 bases at J, with 9 bases between the two ends. From germline, CDR1 is SEHNR and CDR2 FQNEAQ (reference sequence). The CDR3 loop is CASSYASNEQFF. CDR3 nucleotide sequence: TGTGCCAGCAGTTATGCGAGCAATGAGCAGTTCTTC.

V and J are TRBV20-1 and TRBJ2-5; TRBD2 is a possible D gene (6 bases). Germline CDR1 and CDR2: DFQATT and SNEGSKA (reference sequence). Trimming shortened V by 4 bases and J by 2 bases, and 23 bases separated the two germline ends. This CDR3 has 17 amino acids. This chain's CDR3 is CSAKAVEGQRAQETQYF. CDR3 DNA: TGCAGTGCTAAGGCTGTGGAGGGGCAGCGTGCGCAAGAGACCCAGTACTTC.

As regards this clonotype: A much larger clonotype is one base distant, so this may be a read error. The genes are TRBV7-9 and TRBJ2-7, with D unclear. There are 12 residues in the CDR3. Trimming took off 5 bases at V and 5 bases at J, with 10 bases between the two ends. The germline CDR1 and CDR2 sequences are SEHNR and FQNEAQ (reference sequence). The CDR3 DNA follows: TGTGCCAGCAGCCCGGACGTTCACGAGCAGTACTTC. Its protein product is CASSPDVHEQYF.

The rearrangement links TRBV19 to TRBJ2-7; TRBD1 is a possible D gene (5 bases). The CDR3 is 12 amino acids. Germline lookup yields CDR1 LNHDA and CDR2 SQIVND (reference sequence). V gave up 11 bases and J gave up 3 bases, with 14 bases separating them. The CDR3, as DNA: TGTGCCTGGAGTGTACAGGTCTACGAGCAGTACTTC. Protein sequence: CAWSVQVYEQYF.

The CDR3 spells CASSSGTGFYEQYF. The CDR3 DNA sequence: TGTGCCAGCAGTTCCGGGACAGGGTTCTACGAGCAGTACTTC. V is TRBV27 and J is TRBJ2-7, with TRBD1 identical over 9 bases. Germline V CDR1 and CDR2: MNHEY, SMNVEV (reference sequence). V lost 4 bases and J lost 3; bases outside the gene matches: 4. There are 14 residues in the CDR3.